A selection of T cell receptor beta chains follows, all from one sample in a study of tumor-infiltrating lymphocytes in localized non-small cell lung cancer. The table came from immunoSEQ multiplex PCR; TCRdb's copy has only in-frame clones and leaves some out. Counted here are about 6,700 clones, over 60% occurring once; the ten biggest clones make up roughly 15%. Source material: uninvolved lung tissue not adjacent to the tumor. The receptor set was obtained from a human donor with non-small cell lung cancer. The CDR3 runs from the conserved cysteine through the conserved F or W. Rows may omit the clone size; those that give it use once, few, many or a size class.

v_gene,abundance,CDR3aa
TRBV10-3,few,CAISGGLDEQFF
TRBV23-1,few,CASSRVREKSDTQYF
TRBV28,-,CASSFSGGETDTQYF
TRBV9,-,CASSVDVGGAHNEQFF
TRBV7-3,-,CASSRKGGDLGGELFF
TRBV27,-,CASRGQNYGYTF
TRBV7-8,-,CASSSTGNGYTF
TRBV7-2,-,CASSSLDRGPRQPQHF
TRBV7-9,large,CASRASGRALNEQYF
TRBV7-6,-,CASSLGSAGGRTDTQYF
TRBV19,-,CASSKGDNQPQHF
TRBV18,-,CASSPGLAGGQVPYF
TRBV10-1,-,CASSGAGVGNEQFF
TRBV27,-,CASSSITGTGVSSYGYTF